Reported below is one T cell receptor (beta chain). Its target is not known. Germline lookup yields CDR1 MDHEN and CDR2 SYDVKM. Germline trimming cut 6 bases from V and 1 base from J; bases unmatched to any gene: 8. This CDR3 has 15 residues. This sample is part of a study of blood T cells in healthy people across ages. General observations from the study: Estimates drawn from one million T cells were deemed to understate diversity. Higher naive T cell percentage went strongly together with higher TCR beta diversity.

Alongside a J-beta primer mix, a sample-barcoded 5' primer served in a second PCR lasting roughly 7 to 11 cycles. TCRdb called the 5' RACE reads again in MiXCR, with one record for every CDR3 protein. The sample carries over 600,000 distinct CDR3 sequences, 56% recorded once. The sample taken for sequencing was blood. The sequence was obtained from a man aged 35 to 55 in good health. J is TRBJ2-5 and V is TRBV28; 7 bases align to TRBD2. This CDR3 reads CASRPPGLIQETQYF. CDR3 nucleotide sequence: TGTGCCAGCAGGCCCCCGGGACTAATCCAAGAGACCCAGTACTTC.